This T cell receptor beta chain is drawn from a study of Ad26.COV2.S vaccination and SARS-CoV-2 variants. Study in general: A participant enrolled in the COV1001 Ad26.COV2.S trial arm provided the sample.

Clones were read by immunoSEQ multiplex PCR, and TCRdb kept only the in-frame ones, dropping some. The profile shows around 250,000 clones, 87% of them singletons. Noted treatment: 15 to 20 received Ad26.COV2.S at low or high dose, single or two shots; 5 received placebo; per-sample allocation not given. The investigators took samples on day 63 after the first vaccine or placebo injection. Cohort 1b enrolled adults aged 18-55 years in Boston. CDR1 is SEHNR and CDR2 is FQNEAQ in the germline V gene (reference sequence). V gave up 2 bases and J gave up 7 bases; unmatched junction bases: 14. The CDR3 sequence is 17 residues long. With regard to this clone: Its matching antigen is unknown.

Findings of the study overall: For non-spike TCRs, breadth in vaccine recipients resembled that in placebo recipients.

The starting material was peripheral blood, obtained in a trial of Ad26.COV2.S vaccine versus placebo. The TCR comes from a person aged 18 to 59 who received the Ad26.COV2.S COVID-19 vaccine or a placebo. The gene calls are TRBV7-9 and TRBJ2-5; 9 bases line up with TRBD1. CDR3 bases: TGTGCCAGCAGCTTAACTTCCGGGACAGGGTTTTTCGGGACCCAGTACTTC. It yields the protein CASSLTSGTGFFGTQYF.